This TCR beta chain emerged from a study of T cell repertoires in cytomegalovirus infection. About the study: CMV epitopes in the study were HLA-C-restricted (recently identified) and HLA-B-restricted (well studied). In public TCR beta signatures, there were indications of both CMV infection and matching HLA type. Points from the study as a whole: Identification of carriers of CMV plus the relevant HLA was performed using cumulative public TCR beta family frequency. HLA-C-restricted TCR beta clonotypes specific for CMV led the ex vivo response.

Germline CDR1 and CDR2: MNHEY and SMNVEV (reference sequence). This CDR3 region has 15 residues. The V segment lost 5 bases and the J segment 4 bases; nucleotides outside the gene matches: 7. TCRdb re-called the reads with MiXCR, one entry per CDR3 protein. The sample contains hundreds of thousands of distinct CDR3 sequences, about 33% of which appear only once. This clonotype has more than one count but fewer than ten. Its antigen remains unknown. The genes are TRBV27 and TRBJ2-3, with TRBD2 identical over 9 bases. Sample: cultured PBMCs, taken from culture after CMV antigen stimulation. This clonotype originated in a human donor in good health (CMV status not recorded). Some clones in this sample may be carry-over from other donors' samples. The CDR3 sequence is CASSPLAGESDTQYF. The CDR3 bases are TGTGCCAGCAGTCCCTTAGCGGGAGAATCAGATACGCAGTATTTT.